Each of the 4 T cell receptor beta chains below was sequenced from the same sample in a study of shared clonotypes between healthy human individuals. Only in-frame clones appear in the TCRdb table, and some are missing; sequencing was by immunoSEQ multiplex PCR. The data hold 2 million to 2.5 million clones, with around 93% observed a single time. Sample: naive CD4+ T cells from PBMCs. Subset in this sample: CD45RA+ positively selected. The receptors derive from a man aged 18-30 years in good health. Some clones in this sample may be carry-over from other donors' samples.

J is TRBJ2-3 and V is TRBV7-3; TRBD2 agrees at 9 bases. The V segment lost 2 bases and the J segment 4 bases; nucleotides outside the gene matches: 10. Germline-derived CDR1 and CDR2 are SGHTA and FQGTGA. CDR3 size: 17 residues. The CDR3 sequence is CASSLYRSGSEADTQYF. The DNA of the CDR3 is TGTGCCAGCAGCTTATACCGTAGCGGGAGCGAGGCAGATACGCAGTATTTT.

V gene TRBV7-2 combines with J gene TRBJ2-7; D not resolved. The V end lost 5 bases, the J end lost 0 bases, and 8 bases lay between the germline ends. CDR3 size: 13 residues. Germline V gene lookup returns CDR1 SGHTA and CDR2 FQGNSA. CDR3 protein: CASSPPYSYEQYF. The CDR3, as DNA: TGTGCCAGCAGCCCGCCCTACTCCTACGAGCAGTACTTC.

Regarding this clone: In the same sample, other DNA sequences code for this CDR3. The V and J genes are TRBV5-1 and TRBJ2-7, with 7 bases lining up with TRBD1. The germline gives CDR1 SGHRS, CDR2 YFSETQ. The CDR3 totals 12 residues. Unmatched junction bases numbered 1, after V lost 5 bases and J lost 2 bases. This CDR3 is CASRQGAYEQYF. The CDR3 DNA follows: TGCGCCAGCAGGCAGGGGGCCTACGAGCAGTACTTC.

Comments on this clone: Within the sample, other DNA sequences also encode this same CDR3. This chain joins TRBV5-1 and TRBJ2-7; the match to TRBD1 covers 7 bases. CDR1 and CDR2 from the germline V gene are SGHRS and YFSETQ. The CDR3 totals 14 residues. Germline trimming cut 0 bases from V and 2 bases from J; bases unmatched to any gene: 2. CDR3 region: CASSLGDRPYEQYF. The CDR3 DNA follows: TGCGCCAGCAGCTTGGGGGACAGACCCTACGAGCAGTACTTC.